These 3 T cell receptor beta chains were sequenced from one sample in a study of identical twins. TCRdb recomputed calls from the 5' RACE reads with MiXCR, one row per CDR3 protein. The data show roughly 350,000 distinct CDR3 sequences, approximately 13% seen once. Another study also made use of these data, one on yellow fever vaccine responses in identical twins.

Input material: CD8+ T cells sorted from blood. These receptors were collected from a woman aged 18-29 years in good health.

The chain employs TRBV21-1 and TRBJ1-2. TRBV21-1 is given as a pseudogene. The CDR3 is made up of 15 amino acids. CDR3 DNA: TGTGCCAGCAGCAAAGAGGGCAGGGCCCGAGGTGGCTACACCTTC. Translation: CASSKEGRARGGYTF.

In its sample, this clonotype was seen a few times. The rearrangement uses TRBV7-8 and TRBJ2-2; TRBD1 matches at 9 bases. With V trimmed by 1 base and J by 0 bases, 6 bases remained unmatched. CDR1 and CDR2 from the germline V gene are SGHVS and FQNEAQ. CDR3 length: 18 residues. The CDR3 sequence is CASSLERTGVTNTGELFF. CDR3 in DNA: TGTGCCAGCAGCTTAGAAAGGACAGGGGTAACGAACACCGGGGAGCTGTTTTTT. The whole variable domain, filled in from reference TRBV7-8 and TRBJ2-2, reads GAGVSQSPRYKVAKRGQDVALRCDPISGHVSLFWYQQALGQGPEFLTYFQNEAQLDKSGLPSDRFFAERPEGSVSTLKIQRTQQEDSAVYLCASSLERTGVTNTGELFFGEGSRLTVL.

This clonotype has a handful of counts. The gene calls are TRBV29-1 and TRBJ2-3; 9 bases are shared with TRBD1. Germline lookup yields CDR1 SQVTM and CDR2 ANQGSEA. V lost 4 bases to trimming and J lost 3 bases; unmatched junction nucleotides: 8. The CDR3 spans 15 residues. CDR3: CSVVSGQGMTDTQYF. CDR3 bases: TGCAGCGTTGTTTCGGGACAGGGAATGACAGATACGCAGTATTTT.